A single T cell receptor beta chain is shown here with its context. Its antigen is undetermined. PCR was performed using 60 Vbeta and 13 Jbeta primers. Profiled with immunoSEQ multiplex PCR; TCRdb holds only in-frame clones, not every one. The sample includes 200,000 or so clones, 75% to 85% of them seen just once. The CDR3 consists of 17 residues. Germline CDR1 and CDR2: MGHRA and YSYEKL. V lost 7 bases, J lost 0 bases, and 9 bases stayed unmatched. This specimen comes from a study of cytomegalovirus exposure and HLA in healthy donors. Study findings and constraints: Later analysis suggested most CMV-associated TCR beta chains were HLA-restricted. A link between a missense DCLRE1C variant and TCR beta V- and J-gene trimming emerged from a later analysis. It was taken for granted in presence/absence analyses that sequencing depth across donors was roughly uniform. Differences between HLA loci emerged in a later analysis of TCR association rates, with DRB1 most and HLA-C fewest.

This chain connects TRBV4-1 to TRBJ2-2, with 9 nucleotides matching TRBD1. The source is a woman aged 18-30 years in good health and CMV-seropositive. The sample taken for sequencing was PBMCs. CDR3 loop: CASTPGQGIANTGELFF. In nucleotides, the CDR3 is TGCGCCAGCACTCCGGGACAGGGAATCGCGAACACCGGGGAGCTGTTTTTT.